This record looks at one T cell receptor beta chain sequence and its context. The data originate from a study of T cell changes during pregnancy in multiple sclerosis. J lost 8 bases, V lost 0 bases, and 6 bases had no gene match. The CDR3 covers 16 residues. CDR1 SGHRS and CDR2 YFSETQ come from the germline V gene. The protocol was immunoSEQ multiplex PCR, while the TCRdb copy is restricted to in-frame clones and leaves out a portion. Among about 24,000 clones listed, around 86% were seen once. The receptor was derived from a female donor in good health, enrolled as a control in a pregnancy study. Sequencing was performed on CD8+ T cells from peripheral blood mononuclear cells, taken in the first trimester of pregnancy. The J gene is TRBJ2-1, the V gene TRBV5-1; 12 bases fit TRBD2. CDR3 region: CASSLASGGARDEQFF. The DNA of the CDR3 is TGCGCCAGCAGCTTGGCTAGCGGGGGGGCTCGGGATGAGCAGTTCTTC.